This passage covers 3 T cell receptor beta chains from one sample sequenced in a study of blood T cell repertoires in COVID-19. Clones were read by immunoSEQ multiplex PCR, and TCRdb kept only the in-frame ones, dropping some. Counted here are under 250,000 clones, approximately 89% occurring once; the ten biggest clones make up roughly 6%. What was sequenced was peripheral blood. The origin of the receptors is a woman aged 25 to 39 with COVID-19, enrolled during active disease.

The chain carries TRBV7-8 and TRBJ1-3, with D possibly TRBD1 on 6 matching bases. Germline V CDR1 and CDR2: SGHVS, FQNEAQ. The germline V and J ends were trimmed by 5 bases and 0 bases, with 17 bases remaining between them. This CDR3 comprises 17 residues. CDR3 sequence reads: CASSRKSRQASGNTIYF. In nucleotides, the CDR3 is TGTGCCAGCAGCCGGAAATCCCGACAGGCCTCTGGAAACACCATATATTTT.

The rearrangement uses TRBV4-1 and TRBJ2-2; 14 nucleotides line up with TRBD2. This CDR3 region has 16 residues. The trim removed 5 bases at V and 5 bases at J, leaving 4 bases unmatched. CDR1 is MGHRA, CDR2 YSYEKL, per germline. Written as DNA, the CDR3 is TGCGCCAGCAGCTTGGGACTAGCGGGGGTTACCGGGGAGCTGTTTTTT. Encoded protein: CASSLGLAGVTGELFF.

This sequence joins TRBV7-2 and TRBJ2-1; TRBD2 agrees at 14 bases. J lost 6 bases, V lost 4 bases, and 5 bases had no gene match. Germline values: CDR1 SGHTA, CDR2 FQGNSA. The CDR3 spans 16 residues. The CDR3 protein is CASSSRLAGGFNEQFF. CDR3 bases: TGTGCCAGCAGCTCCAGACTAGCGGGAGGGTTCAATGAGCAGTTCTTC.